The sequence of this T cell receptor (beta chain) was determined in a study of shared clonotypes between healthy human individuals. This clone is a singleton in its sample. Its antigen is undetermined. Broader study findings: Depth of sequencing was expected to influence donor clonotype sharing.

The CDR3 runs 21 residues. Germline V gene sequence: CDR1 MGHRA, CDR2 YSYEKL. Unmatched junction bases numbered 25, after V lost 6 bases and J lost 3 bases. Clones were sequenced by immunoSEQ multiplex PCR, and TCRdb holds only the in-frame ones, with some missing. The sample shows about 2.4 million clones, 80% to 95% of them seen only once. Sequencing was carried out using naive CD4+ T cells from PBMCs. Indicated subset: CD45RA+ positively selected. V and J are TRBV4-1 and TRBJ2-1, with 8 bases lining up with TRBD2. The sequence derives from a man in his late teens or twenties in good health. Some clones in this sample may be carry-over from other donors' samples. CDR3 coding DNA: TGCGCCAGCAGGTTGAGGTGGATACCAGCGGGAGAACAGAAGAGCTACAATGAGCAGTTCTTC. This encodes CASRLRWIPAGEQKSYNEQFF.